This record looks at one T cell receptor (beta chain) sequence and its context. This clonotype occurred a few times. The clone's antigen remains unknown. Base qualities are not at hand, and no much larger clone is one base apart. The library was produced with RT-PCR. TCRdb shows the sequencer as Illumina HiSeq 2500. Using fastp trimming at Q25 and MiXCR clonotype assembly, TCRdb reanalyzed the public sequencing data and kept in-frame beta chains. CDR3 protein sequences are deduplicated, and each keeps its most common genes and DNA. This sample has under 25,000 distinct CDR3 sequences in its table, and roughly 72% of those were observed once. 2% to 2.5% of the sample goes to the ten largest clones. The data originate from a study of yellow fever vaccine responses in identical twins (dated by TCRdb to the late 2010s). For the study in its entirety: In the study, vaccine-responding T cell clones were precisely tracked in identical twins.

Summary of the overall study and its limitations: According to the authors, in identical twins the way T cells responded to vaccination appeared partly convergent and partly personalized.

The germline V and J ends show losses of 6 bases and 2 bases respectively, and no gene match explains 16 bases of the junction. The CDR3 holds 18 amino acids from the cysteine to the valine. Of the read, only the CDR3 DNA is kept; its 54 bases are in frame from base 1. Via the germline V gene (reference sequence), CDR1 is WNHNN and CDR2 SYGVQD. Rearrangement joined TRBV10-1 to TRBJ2-7, with 10 bases matching TRBD1. The receptor's source is a woman in her late teens or twenties who received the yellow fever vaccine. Donor details come from another sample of the same person, matched by shared clones. Material: T cells from blood (PBMCs), unsorted or a sorted subset (not recorded which), obtained before or after yellow fever vaccination (not recorded which). The CDR3 loop reads CASSAHSPGQGDPYEQYV. The DNA sequence is TGCGCCAGCAGCGCACACTCTCCTGGACAGGGGGACCCCTACGAGCAGTACGTC.